A single sample is the source of the 23 T cell receptor beta chains below, sequenced in a study of blood T cell repertoires in COVID-19. Some clones are missing from TCRdb's copy, which holds only in-frame ones; the method was immunoSEQ multiplex PCR. The sample lists about 430,000 clones, roughly 88% occurring once. Sequencing input: PBMCs or T cells enriched from blood (not recorded which). All receptors come from a young woman who had been exposed to COVID-19.

On this clone: This sample also contains other DNA sequences that code for the same CDR3. The rearrangement links TRBV12-3 or TRBV12-4 to TRBJ2-1; D ambiguous. V lost 5 bases, J lost 3 bases, and 5 bases lay in between. The CDR3 totals 12 residues. The CDR3 reads CASSHSYNEQFF. The CDR3 nucleotides read TGTGCCAGCAGTCACAGCTACAATGAGCAGTTCTTC.

The chain combines TRBV6-1 with TRBJ2-5; 7 nucleotides match TRBD1. Trimming removed 4 bases from V and 5 bases from J; junction bases left unmatched: 16. The CDR3 runs 17 residues. Germline CDR1 and CDR2: MNHNS and SASEGT. CDR3 in DNA: TGTGCCAGCAGTGCTCAACGTCTTACAGGGGTTCGGGAGACCCAGTACTTC. Residues: CASSAQRLTGVRETQYF.

The gene calls are TRBV27 and TRBJ2-1, with 7 bases identical to TRBD2. CDR1 is MNHEY and CDR2 is SMNVEV in the germline V gene (reference sequence). The CDR3 consists of 17 residues. With V trimmed by 6 bases and J by 10 bases, 21 bases remained unmatched. The CDR3 DNA follows: TGTGCCAGCAGGGATCGGGCGGGTGCGGGAGCTTTTAGGGAGCAGTTCTTC. Its protein is CASRDRAGAGAFREQFF.

The chain couples TRBV27 to TRBJ2-7, with 7 bases that match TRBD2. V gave up 4 bases and J gave up 3 bases; unmatched junction bases: 15. The CDR3 runs to 17 residues. Germline values: CDR1 MNHEY, CDR2 SMNVEV (reference sequence). CDR3 in amino acids: CASSSHLSSGGLYEQYF. CDR3 sequence (DNA): TGTGCCAGCAGTTCGCACCTTTCTAGCGGAGGTCTCTACGAGCAGTACTTC.

J is TRBJ2-7 and V is TRBV19, with 8 bases aligning to TRBD1. Unmatched junction bases numbered 7, after V lost 5 bases and J lost 1 base. CDR1 and CDR2 (germline): LNHDA, SQIVND (reference sequence). The CDR3 is made up of 15 amino acids. The CDR3 loop reads CASSPGQGASYEQYF. The CDR3 DNA is TGTGCCAGTAGTCCTGGGCAGGGGGCGTCCTACGAGCAGTACTTC.

This sequence joins TRBV20-1 and TRBJ2-7, with D possibly TRBD2 on 5 matching bases. Germline-derived CDR1 and CDR2 are DFQATT and SNEGSKA (reference sequence). CDR3 length: 11 amino acids. Deletions cut 6 bases from V and 3 bases from J, with 9 bases between. The CDR3 is CSAGKIYEQYF. Here the CDR3 DNA reads TGCAGTGCCGGGAAAATCTACGAGCAGTACTTC.

V and J are TRBV6-5 and TRBJ1-6, with 8 bases lining up with TRBD1. CDR1 and CDR2 from the germline V gene are MNHEY and SVGAGI. The CDR3 runs 14 residues. J lost 9 bases, V lost 7 bases, and 8 bases had no gene match. In DNA form, the CDR3 reads TGTGCCAGCACACGGACAGGGACGGGTTCACCCCTCCACTTT. This encodes CASTRTGTGSPLHF.

The chain recombines TRBV5-6 with TRBJ2-1, with a possible D match to TRBD2 (5 bases). This CDR3 has 17 amino acids. Trimming removed 4 bases at V and 4 bases at J, with 21 bases between. The V gene's germline CDR1 is SGHDT and CDR2 YYEEEE. The CDR3 coding sequence is TGTGCCAGCAGCCCCGATTCGGAAGCGGCGCCATACAATGAGCAGTTCTTC. Its translation: CASSPDSEAAPYNEQFF.

V and J are TRBV9 and TRBJ1-1; perhaps TRBD1 as D (6 bases). CDR1 and CDR2 (germline): SGDLS, YYNGEE. The CDR3 spans 17 residues. The ends were cut back, 0 bases at V and 0 bases at J, with 15 bases in the middle. The CDR3 nucleotides are TGTGCCAGCAGCGTAGCTTTAGGGGGTGGGGTGAACACTGAAGCTTTCTTT. Protein: CASSVALGGGVNTEAFF.

V gene TRBV27 combines with J gene TRBJ2-3; TRBD2 matches 12 bases. The length of the CDR3 is 13 residues. Per the germline V gene, CDR1 is MNHEY and CDR2 is SMNVEV (reference sequence). CDR3 sequence reads: CGSTSGSVGAQYF. CDR3 in DNA: TGTGGATCGACTAGCGGGAGTGTAGGTGCGCAGTATTTT.

This sequence joins TRBV5-4 and TRBJ2-3, with 7 bases lining up with TRBD2. CDR1 is SGHNT, CDR2 YYREEE, per germline (reference sequence). Trimming removed 10 bases from V and 5 bases from J; junction bases left unmatched: 10. The CDR3 loop spans 13 amino acids. CDR3 sequence (DNA): TGTGCCTGTTCCGGGAGGCGGCAAGATACGCAGTATTTT. The encoded protein is CACSGRRQDTQYF.

The CDR3 DNA reads TGTGCCAGCAGCCCTCCGGGGTCACTAGCGGGAGGTCACGAGCAGTACTTC. Encoded protein: CASSPPGSLAGGHEQYF. The V and J genes are TRBV7-9 and TRBJ2-7; 12 bases align to TRBD2. CDR1 is SEHNR and CDR2 is FQNEAQ in the germline V gene (reference sequence). Trimming cost V 5 bases and J 5 bases; bases outside gene matches: 13. The CDR3 loop spans 17 amino acids.

CDR3 sequence reads: CASSPGGSFTEAFF. The CDR3 nucleotides are TGTGCCAGCAGTCCCGGAGGGAGTTTCACTGAAGCTTTCTTT. The chain employs TRBV6-5 and TRBJ1-1; D gene uncertain. Germline values: CDR1 MNHEY, CDR2 SVGAGI. This CDR3 spans 14 amino acids. The V and J ends lost 5 bases and 4 bases respectively, with 14 bases between them.

CDR3 sequence (DNA): TGTGCCACGACCGGGACAGGGGATTACAATGAGCAGTTCTTC. Amino acid sequence: CATTGTGDYNEQFF. The chain has TRBV24-1 and TRBJ2-1, with 10 bases matching TRBD1. The CDR3 has 14 amino acids. The ends lost 10 bases at V and 4 bases at J; junction bases unmatched: 6. Germline V CDR1 and CDR2: KGHDR, SFDVKD.

This clone showed up just once. V is TRBV5-1 and J is TRBJ1-4; 9 bases match TRBD1. Germline CDR1 SGHRS, CDR2 YFSETQ. V shed 0 bases and J 5 bases; nucleotides not matched to a gene: 2. The CDR3 is 15 amino acids. The CDR3 region is CASSLGDRENEKLFF. CDR3 coding DNA: TGCGCCAGCAGCTTGGGGGACAGGGAGAATGAAAAACTGTTTTTT. Drawing the rest from reference TRBV5-1 and TRBJ1-4, the complete variable domain is KAGVTQTPRYLIKTRGQQVTLSCSPISGHRSVSWYQQTPGQGLQFLFEYFSETQRNKGNFPGRFSGRQFSNSRSEMNVSTLELGDSALYLCASSLGDRENEKLFFGSGTQLSVL.

The V gene is TRBV4-2, the J gene TRBJ2-2, with a weak D call TRBD1 (6 bases). The CDR3 contains 16 residues. Trimming stripped 6 bases from V and 0 bases from J, with 14 bases between. Germline loops: CDR1 LGHNA, CDR2 YNFKEQ. This CDR3 is CASRVRQAANTGELFF. The CDR3, as DNA: TGTGCCAGCAGGGTCCGACAGGCCGCGAACACCGGGGAGCTGTTTTTT.

The gene calls are TRBV7-3 and TRBJ2-7, with D hard to call. V lost 2 bases, J lost 2 bases, and 7 bases lay in between. The CDR3 contains 13 residues. The germline gives CDR1 SGHTA, CDR2 FQGTGA. The CDR3 sequence is CASSLDTAYEQYF. The CDR3 DNA reads TGTGCCAGCAGCTTAGACACTGCCTACGAGCAGTACTTC.

This clone was found a few times. V gene TRBV7-8 combines with J gene TRBJ2-7; 9 nucleotides align to TRBD1. The J segment lost 5 bases and the V segment lost 4 bases, leaving 3 bases of the junction unmatched. Germline CDR1 and CDR2: SGHVS and FQNEAQ. The CDR3 has 13 amino acids. The CDR3 region has the DNA TGTGCCAGCAGCTCCGGGACAGGGAACGAGCAGTACTTC. Protein: CASSSGTGNEQYF.

This clone was seen just once. V usage is TRBV15 and J usage is TRBJ2-7, with D possibly TRBD2 on 6 matching bases. V shed 0 bases and J shed 2 bases, with 8 bases lying between them. The CDR3 is 14 amino acids. Germline CDR1 LNHNV, CDR2 YYDKDF (reference sequence). CDR3 amino acids: CATSREKRAYEQYF. CDR3 nucleotides: TGTGCCACCAGCAGAGAAAAGCGGGCCTACGAGCAGTACTTC.

The gene calls are TRBV9 and TRBJ2-3, with D possibly matching TRBD2 (6 bases). With 4 bases removed from V and 0 bases from J, the gap between germline ends came to 18 bases. Germline-derived CDR1 and CDR2 are SGDLS and YYNGEE. CDR3 length: 17 amino acids. This CDR3 reads CASSLRPRDSSTDTQYF. DNA of the CDR3: TGTGCCAGCAGCCTACGACCCCGGGACTCTAGCACAGATACGCAGTATTTT.

CDR3 loop: CASRPLWEGTEAFF. CDR3 sequence (DNA): TGTGCCAGCAGGCCTCTTTGGGAGGGCACTGAAGCTTTCTTT. The V and J genes are TRBV27 and TRBJ1-1, with D uncertain. Germline V gene sequence: CDR1 MNHEY, CDR2 SMNVEV (reference sequence). The CDR3 totals 14 residues. Trimming cost V 6 bases and J 4 bases, with 15 bases left between them.

The chain couples TRBV27 to TRBJ1-2, with D possibly being TRBD1 (5 bases). V gave up 0 bases and J gave up 1 base, with 18 bases separating them. The CDR3 sequence is 18 residues long. Germline loops: CDR1 MNHEY, CDR2 SMNVEV (reference sequence). Here the CDR3 DNA reads TGTGCCAGCAGTTTATCGTGGTTCGTTGACAGACATAACTATGGCTACACCTTC. Protein sequence: CASSLSWFVDRHNYGYTF.

The gene calls are TRBV4-1 and TRBJ1-4, with a weak D call TRBD1 (5 bases). The CDR3 contains 18 residues. The V end lost 4 bases, the J end lost 3 bases, and 21 bases lay between the germline ends. Germline V lookup: CDR1 MGHRA, CDR2 YSYEKL. CDR3 in DNA: TGCGCCAGCAGCCTGACGACCCCTACCAGGGTATCTAATGAAAAACTGTTTTTT. This codes for CASSLTTPTRVSNEKLFF.